These 20 T cell receptor beta chains came from one sample sequenced in a study of blood T cell repertoires in COVID-19. Using immunoSEQ multiplex PCR, the repertoire was profiled, and TCRdb retains in-frame clones only, with some absent. Of about 500,000 clones in the sample, about 88% were seen once. Sequencing input: peripheral blood. Every receptor here comes from a woman aged 50 to 60 with COVID-19, enrolled during active disease.

The rearrangement joins TRBV5-5 to TRBJ1-4; TRBD1 might be the D (5 bases). This CDR3 is built from 18 residues. Trimming took 1 base from V and 0 from J, leaving 16 bases between them. Germline-derived CDR1 and CDR2 are SGHKS and YYEKEE (reference sequence). The CDR3 DNA sequence: TGTGCCAGCAGCTTGACTGGATGGGGCGTCGCAACTAATGAAAAACTGTTTTTT. Amino acid sequence: CASSLTGWGVATNEKLFF. The full variable domain, completed using reference TRBV5-5 and TRBJ1-4, is DAGVTQSPTHLIKTRGQQVTLRCSPISGHKSVSWYQQVLGQGPQFIFQYYEKEERGRGNFPDRFSARQFPNYSSELNVNALLLGDSALYLCASSLTGWGVATNEKLFFGSGTQLSVL.

This clone came up once. The J gene is TRBJ2-1, the V gene TRBV12-3 or TRBV12-4, with 9 bases that match TRBD2. The CDR3 contains 12 residues. With V trimmed by 4 bases and J by 12 bases, 4 bases remained unmatched. The CDR3 DNA follows: TGTGCCAGCAGTTGGAGGCGGGAGGGGCAGTTCTTC. This encodes CASSWRREGQFF.

This chain links TRBV25-1 with TRBJ1-1; tentative D call: TRBD1 (5 bases). Trimming stripped 6 bases from V and 4 bases from J, with 15 bases between. CDR1 is MGHDK, CDR2 SYGVNS, per germline. This CDR3 contains 14 residues. The CDR3 sequence: CASSNDGGATEAFF. DNA of the CDR3: TGTGCCAGCAGCAACGACGGGGGAGCCACTGAAGCTTTCTTT.

This clone was picked up a small number of times. This chain joins TRBV27 and TRBJ2-7; D remains ambiguous. CDR3 size: 11 residues. V was clipped by 6 bases and J by 2 bases, with 5 bases between them. CDR1 and CDR2 from the germline V gene are MNHEY and SMNVEV (reference sequence). This CDR3 is CASRGAYEQYF. Written as DNA, the CDR3 is TGTGCCAGCAGGGGCGCCTACGAGCAGTACTTC.

The gene calls are TRBV5-1 and TRBJ1-3; D not certain. The CDR3 has 15 residues. The V gene lost 5 bases and the J gene lost 0 bases, with 12 bases spanning the gap. Germline V gene sequence: CDR1 SGHRS, CDR2 YFSETQ. CDR3 loop: CASREVPSSGNTIYF. DNA for the CDR3: TGCGCCAGCAGGGAGGTCCCGAGCTCTGGAAACACCATATATTTT.

This chain uses TRBV14 with TRBJ1-3, with 7 bases that match TRBD1. Germline V gene data show CDR1 as SGHDN and CDR2 as FVKESK. The CDR3 is made up of 15 amino acids. The junction had 5 bases not matched to a gene; V was cut back by 6 bases and J by 0 bases. This chain's CDR3 is CASSKRGPSGNTIYF. The CDR3 bases are TGTGCCAGCAGTAAAAGGGGGCCCTCTGGAAACACCATATATTTT.

This clone was found a few times. This chain links TRBV19 with TRBJ1-2; a weak D match, TRBD1 (6 bases). In germline, CDR1 is LNHDA, CDR2 SQIVND (reference sequence). The CDR3 loop spans 16 amino acids. With 10 bases removed from V and 2 bases from J, the gap between germline ends came to 23 bases. CDR3 region: CAIHREREMTNYGYTF. The CDR3 nucleotides read TGTGCCATTCACAGGGAGAGGGAGATGACAAACTATGGCTACACCTTC.

This clone was detected once. J is TRBJ1-1 and V is TRBV7-2; perhaps TRBD1 as D (6 bases). The CDR3 totals 13 residues. V was pared by 4 bases and J by 5 bases, with 11 bases between. Germline V gene sequence: CDR1 SGHTA, CDR2 FQGNSA. The CDR3 DNA reads as TGTGCCAGCAGCTCCGGACAGCGGACTGAAGCTTTCTTT. Translation: CASSSGQRTEAFF.

The chain links TRBV6-1 to TRBJ1-2, with D unresolved. Germline V gene lookup returns CDR1 MNHNS and CDR2 SASEGT. CDR3 size: 17 residues. The V end lost 0 bases, the J end lost 0 bases, and 14 bases lay between the germline ends. The CDR3, as DNA: TGTGCCAGCAGTGAAGCGAGGGCGAGCCTAGCTAACTATGGCTACACCTTC. It is translated as CASSEARASLANYGYTF.

The chain uses TRBV28 and TRBJ2-2; 9 positions match TRBD1. Losses at the gene ends were 9 bases for V and 8 bases for J; bases not matched to a gene: 7. The CDR3 runs to 13 residues. Germline V gives CDR1 MDHEN, CDR2 SYDVKM. CDR3 amino acids: CASSGQGRGELFF. The CDR3 DNA reads TGTGCCAGTTCAGGACAGGGGCGAGGGGAGCTGTTTTTT.

The chain combines TRBV5-4 with TRBJ2-6, with TRBD1 matching over 8 bases. The germline V gene encodes CDR1 SGHNT and CDR2 YYREEE (reference sequence). The CDR3 extends over 17 amino acids. V dropped 4 bases and J dropped 0; count of bases not matched to a gene: 6. The CDR3: CASSPTGGGSGANVLTF. In nucleotides, the CDR3 is TGTGCCAGCAGCCCAACAGGGGGAGGCTCTGGGGCCAACGTCCTGACTTTC.

On this clone: At the DNA level, this CDR3 is encoded by other sequences in the same sample as well. The J gene is TRBJ2-7, the V gene TRBV2; 7 bases align to TRBD1. This CDR3 contains 13 residues. Germline V gene lookup returns CDR1 SNHLY and CDR2 FYNNEI. V dropped 4 bases and J dropped 1; count of bases not matched to a gene: 1. The CDR3 here is CASSGDSSYEQYF. The CDR3 bases are TGTGCCAGCAGTGGGGACAGTTCCTACGAGCAGTACTTC. The full variable domain, rest sourced from reference TRBV2 and TRBJ2-7, is EPEVTQTPSHQVTQMGQEVILRCVPISNHLYFYWYRQILGQKVEFLVSFYNNEISEKSEIFDDQFSVERPDGSNFTLKIRSTKLEDSAMYFCASSGDSSYEQYFGPGTRLTVT.

V usage is TRBV5-1 and J usage is TRBJ2-7; a weak D match, TRBD2 (7 bases). Germline V gene sequence: CDR1 SGHRS, CDR2 YFSETQ. Trimming removed 7 bases from V and 5 bases from J, with 28 bases in between. The CDR3 is 17 residues long. CDR3 residues: CASGSGIRGGVPHEQYF. The CDR3 DNA reads TGCGCCAGCGGTTCCGGGATAAGGGGGGGAGTCCCCCACGAGCAGTACTTC.

This chain links TRBV7-8 with TRBJ1-2; D is unresolved. There are 15 residues in the CDR3. V lost 1 base and J 5 bases, leaving 14 bases between the germline ends. The germline V gene has CDR1 SGHVS and CDR2 FQNEAQ. In nucleotides, the CDR3 is TGTGCCAGCAGCTTAGGCGCCGGGGTCGGGTATGGCTACACCTTC. Encoded protein: CASSLGAGVGYGYTF.

The chain employs TRBV2 and TRBJ2-1, with a possible D match to TRBD2 (5 bases). CDR3 length: 14 residues. Germline loops: CDR1 SNHLY, CDR2 FYNNEI. The V and J ends lost 2 bases and 8 bases respectively, with 13 bases between them. DNA of the CDR3: TGTGCCAGCAGTGAACGTCCTAGCACGGATGAGCAGTTCTTC. This encodes CASSERPSTDEQFF.

About this clone itself: The same CDR3 can be traced to other DNA sequences in this sample. The chain combines TRBV7-2 with TRBJ2-7; 10 bases map to TRBD2. V lost 5 bases and J lost 0; bases outside the gene matches: 7. Germline CDR1 SGHTA, CDR2 FQGNSA. The CDR3 runs 16 residues. The chain's CDR3 is CASSLRSGGSSYEQYF. The DNA for the CDR3 is TGTGCCAGCAGCCTCCGTAGCGGGGGGAGCTCCTACGAGCAGTACTTC. Using reference TRBV7-2 and TRBJ2-7 for the parts outside the CDR3, the full variable domain is GAGVSQSPSNKVTEKGKDVELRCDPISGHTALYWYRQSLGQGLEFLIYFQGNSAPDKSGLPSDRFSAERTGGSVSTLTIQRTQQEDSAVYLCASSLRSGGSSYEQYFGPGTRLTVT.

This chain joins TRBV4-1 and TRBJ1-1; D remains ambiguous. V was clipped by 1 base and J by 3 bases, with 12 bases between them. The germline CDR1 and CDR2 sequences are MGHRA and YSYEKL. The CDR3 totals 15 residues. CDR3: CASSQVERDYTEAFF. CDR3 in DNA: TGCGCCAGCAGCCAAGTCGAGAGGGATTACACTGAAGCTTTCTTT.

The chain has TRBV30 and TRBJ1-4; D is unresolved. The germline V and J ends were trimmed by 2 bases and 8 bases, with 3 bases remaining between them. The CDR3 has 10 amino acids. Looked up from germline, CDR1 is GTSNPN and CDR2 is SVGIG (reference sequence). The CDR3 sequence is CAWSREKLFF. The CDR3 nucleotides read TGTGCCTGGAGTCGGGAAAAACTGTTTTTT.

The chain carries TRBV6-5 and TRBJ1-2; TRBD1 matches at 8 bases. V lost 6 bases, J lost 7 bases, and 7 bases stayed unmatched. The germline gives CDR1 MNHEY, CDR2 SVGAGI. The length of the CDR3 is 13 residues. The CDR3 spells CASRGQAQGGYTF. The CDR3 DNA reads TGTGCCAGCAGGGGACAGGCGCAGGGTGGCTACACCTTC.

The V and J genes are TRBV5-6 and TRBJ1-5; weak D call: TRBD1 (5 bases). The CDR3 consists of 15 residues. CDR1 SGHDT and CDR2 YYEEEE come from the germline V gene. Between the trimmed V and J ends, which lost 2 bases and 2 bases, there was a span of 11 bases. The CDR3 spells CASSFNTGRNQPQHF. CDR3 DNA sequence: TGTGCCAGCAGCTTTAATACAGGCCGCAATCAGCCCCAGCATTTT.